This T cell receptor (beta chain) was identified in a study of blood T cell repertoires in COVID-19. Generated by immunoSEQ multiplex PCR, the TCRdb table keeps only in-frame clones and is missing some. The sample carries about 42,000 clones, 85% to 90% recorded once. This CDR3 is 11 amino acids long. The germline V and J ends were trimmed by 4 bases and 7 bases, with 6 bases remaining between them. Germline V lookup: CDR1 SNHLY, CDR2 FYNNEI. Sequenced sample: peripheral blood. The sequence was collected from a man in his thirties or forties with active or convalescent COVID-19. This rearrangement joins TRBV2 to TRBJ2-3; D remains ambiguous. The CDR3 DNA is TGTGCCAGCAGTGCTGTCTATACGCAGTATTTT. Translation: CASSAVYTQYF.